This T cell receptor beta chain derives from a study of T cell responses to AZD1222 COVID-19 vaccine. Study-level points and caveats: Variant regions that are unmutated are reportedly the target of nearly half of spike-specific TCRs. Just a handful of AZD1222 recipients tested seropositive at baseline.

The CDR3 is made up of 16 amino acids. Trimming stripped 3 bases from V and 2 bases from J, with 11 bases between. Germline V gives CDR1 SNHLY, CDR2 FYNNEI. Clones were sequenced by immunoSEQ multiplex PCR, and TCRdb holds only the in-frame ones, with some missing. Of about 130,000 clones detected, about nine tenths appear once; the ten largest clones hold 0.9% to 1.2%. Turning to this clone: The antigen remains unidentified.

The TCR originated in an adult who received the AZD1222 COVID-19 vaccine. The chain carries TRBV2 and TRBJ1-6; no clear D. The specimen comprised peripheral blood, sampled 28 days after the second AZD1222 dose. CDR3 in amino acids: CASSEVGRAYNSPLHF. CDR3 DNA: TGTGCCAGCAGTGAGGTCGGACGGGCCTATAATTCACCCCTCCACTTT.